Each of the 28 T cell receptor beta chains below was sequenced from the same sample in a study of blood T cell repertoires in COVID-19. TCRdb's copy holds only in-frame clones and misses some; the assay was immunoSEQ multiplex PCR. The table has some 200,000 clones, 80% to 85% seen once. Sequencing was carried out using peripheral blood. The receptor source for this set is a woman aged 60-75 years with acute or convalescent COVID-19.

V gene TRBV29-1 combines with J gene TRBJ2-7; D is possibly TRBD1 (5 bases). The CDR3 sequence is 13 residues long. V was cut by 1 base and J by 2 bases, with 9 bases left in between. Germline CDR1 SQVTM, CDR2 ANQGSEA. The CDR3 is CSVEGQGTYEQYF. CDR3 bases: TGCAGCGTTGAAGGTCAGGGTACCTACGAGCAGTACTTC.

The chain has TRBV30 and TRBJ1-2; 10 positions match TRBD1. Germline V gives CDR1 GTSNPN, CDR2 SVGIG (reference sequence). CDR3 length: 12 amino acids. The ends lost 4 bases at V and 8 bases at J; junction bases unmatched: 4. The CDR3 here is CAWNDRGLGYTF. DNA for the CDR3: TGTGCCTGGAATGACAGGGGGCTCGGCTACACCTTC.

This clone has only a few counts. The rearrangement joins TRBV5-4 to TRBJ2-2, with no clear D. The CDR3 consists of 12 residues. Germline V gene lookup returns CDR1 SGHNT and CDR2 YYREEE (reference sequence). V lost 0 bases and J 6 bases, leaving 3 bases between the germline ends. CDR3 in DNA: TGTGCCAGCAGCTTGGGGCCCGGGGAGCTGTTTTTT. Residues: CASSLGPGELFF.

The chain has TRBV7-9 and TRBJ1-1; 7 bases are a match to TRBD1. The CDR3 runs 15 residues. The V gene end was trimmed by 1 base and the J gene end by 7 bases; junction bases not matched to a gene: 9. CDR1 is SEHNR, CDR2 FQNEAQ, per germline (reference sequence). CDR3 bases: TGTGCCAGCAGCTTAGGAGGCCGACAGGGCGGTGAAGCTTTCTTT. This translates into CASSLGGRQGGEAFF.

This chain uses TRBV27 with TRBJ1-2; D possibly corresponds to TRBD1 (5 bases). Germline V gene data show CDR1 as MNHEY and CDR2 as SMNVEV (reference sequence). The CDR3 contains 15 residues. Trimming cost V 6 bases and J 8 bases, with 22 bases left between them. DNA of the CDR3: TGTGCCAGCAGGAGGGACTTAAGGGAGGTTTGGGGCTACACCTTC. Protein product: CASRRDLREVWGYTF.

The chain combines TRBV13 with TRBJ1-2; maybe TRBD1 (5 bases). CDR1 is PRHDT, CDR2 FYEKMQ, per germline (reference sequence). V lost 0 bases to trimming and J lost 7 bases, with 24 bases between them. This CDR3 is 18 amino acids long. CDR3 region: CASSLGLGGHDTEGGYTF. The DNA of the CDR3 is TGTGCCAGCAGCTTAGGCCTGGGAGGACATGACACTGAGGGTGGCTACACCTTC.

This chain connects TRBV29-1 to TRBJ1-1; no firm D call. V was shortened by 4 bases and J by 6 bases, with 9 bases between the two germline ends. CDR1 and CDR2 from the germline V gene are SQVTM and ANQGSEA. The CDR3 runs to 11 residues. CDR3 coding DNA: TGCAGCGTTGTGGGGAGCGCTGAAGCTTTCTTT. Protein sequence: CSVVGSAEAFF.

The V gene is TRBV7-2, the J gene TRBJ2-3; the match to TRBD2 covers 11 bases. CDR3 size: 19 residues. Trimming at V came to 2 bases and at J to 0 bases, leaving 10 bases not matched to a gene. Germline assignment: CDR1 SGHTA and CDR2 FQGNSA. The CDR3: CASSLTGTSGGWSTDTQYF. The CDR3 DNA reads TGTGCCAGCAGCTTAACCGGGACTAGCGGTGGCTGGAGCACAGATACGCAGTATTTT. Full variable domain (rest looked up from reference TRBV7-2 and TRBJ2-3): GAGVSQSPSNKVTEKGKDVELRCDPISGHTALYWYRQSLGQGLEFLIYFQGNSAPDKSGLPSDRFSAERTGGSVSTLTIQRTQQEDSAVYLCASSLTGTSGGWSTDTQYFGPGTRLTVL.

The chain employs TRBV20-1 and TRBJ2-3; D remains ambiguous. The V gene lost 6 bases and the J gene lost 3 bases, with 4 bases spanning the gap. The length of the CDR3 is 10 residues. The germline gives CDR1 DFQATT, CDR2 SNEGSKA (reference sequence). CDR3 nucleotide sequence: TGCAGTGCCCGGACAGATACGCAGTATTTT. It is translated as CSARTDTQYF.

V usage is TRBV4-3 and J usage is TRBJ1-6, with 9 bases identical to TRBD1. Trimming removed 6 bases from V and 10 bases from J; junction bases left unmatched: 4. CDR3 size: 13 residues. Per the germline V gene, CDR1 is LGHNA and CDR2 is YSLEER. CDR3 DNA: TGCGCCAGCAGTAGACAGGGGGTATCACCCCTCCACTTT. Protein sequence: CASSRQGVSPLHF.

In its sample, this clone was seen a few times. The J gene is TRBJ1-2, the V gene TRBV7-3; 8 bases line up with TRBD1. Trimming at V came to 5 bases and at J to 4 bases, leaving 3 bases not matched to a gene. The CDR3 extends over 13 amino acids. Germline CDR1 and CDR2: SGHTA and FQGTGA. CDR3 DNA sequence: TGTGCCAGCAGCCAAACAGGGGGCTATGGCTACACCTTC. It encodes CASSQTGGYGYTF.

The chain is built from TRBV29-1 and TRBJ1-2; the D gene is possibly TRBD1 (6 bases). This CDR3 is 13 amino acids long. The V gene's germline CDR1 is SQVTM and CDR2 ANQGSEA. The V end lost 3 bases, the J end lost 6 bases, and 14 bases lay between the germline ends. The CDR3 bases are TGCAGCGTTGATGTCCGGGACAACGATGGCTACACCTTC. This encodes CSVDVRDNDGYTF.

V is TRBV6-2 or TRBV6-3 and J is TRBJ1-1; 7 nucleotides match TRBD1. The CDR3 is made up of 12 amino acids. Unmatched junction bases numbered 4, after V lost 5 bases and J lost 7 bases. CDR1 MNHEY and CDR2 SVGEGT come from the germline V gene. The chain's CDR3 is CASSTWDSEAFF. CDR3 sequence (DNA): TGTGCCAGCAGTACTTGGGACAGTGAAGCTTTCTTT.

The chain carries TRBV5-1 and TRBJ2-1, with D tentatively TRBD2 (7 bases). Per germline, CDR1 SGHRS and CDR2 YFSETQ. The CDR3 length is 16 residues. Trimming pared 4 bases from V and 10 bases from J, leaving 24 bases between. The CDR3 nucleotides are TGCGCCAGCAGCAAAGGGGGGGCAGGGGATTTTAGGGAGCAGTTCTTC. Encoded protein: CASSKGGAGDFREQFF. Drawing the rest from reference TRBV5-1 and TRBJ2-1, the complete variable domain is KAGVTQTPRYLIKTRGQQVTLSCSPISGHRSVSWYQQTPGQGLQFLFEYFSETQRNKGNFPGRFSGRQFSNSRSEMNVSTLELGDSALYLCASSKGGAGDFREQFFGPGTRLTVL.

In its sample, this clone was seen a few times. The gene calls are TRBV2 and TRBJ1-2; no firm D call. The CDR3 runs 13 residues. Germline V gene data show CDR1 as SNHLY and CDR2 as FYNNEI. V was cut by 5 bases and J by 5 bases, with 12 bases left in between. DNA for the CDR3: TGTGCCAGCAGTACTCTGCTGGAGTATGGCTACACCTTC. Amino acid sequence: CASSTLLEYGYTF. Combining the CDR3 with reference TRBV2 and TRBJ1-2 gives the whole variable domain EPEVTQTPSHQVTQMGQEVILRCVPISNHLYFYWYRQILGQKVEFLVSFYNNEISEKSEIFDDQFSVERPDGSNFTLKIRSTKLEDSAMYFCASSTLLEYGYTFGSGTRLTVV.

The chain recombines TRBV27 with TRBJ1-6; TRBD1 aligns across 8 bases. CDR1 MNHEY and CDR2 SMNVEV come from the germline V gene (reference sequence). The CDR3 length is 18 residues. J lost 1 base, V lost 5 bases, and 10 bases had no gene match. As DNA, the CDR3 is TGTGCCAGCAGTATCACCGGGACAGGAACTTCCTATAATTCACCCCTCCACTTT. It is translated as CASSITGTGTSYNSPLHF.

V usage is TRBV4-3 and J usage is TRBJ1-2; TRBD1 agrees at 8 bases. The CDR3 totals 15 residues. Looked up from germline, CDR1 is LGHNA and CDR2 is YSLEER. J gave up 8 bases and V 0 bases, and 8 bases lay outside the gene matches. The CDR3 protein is CASSQDLGQARGYTF. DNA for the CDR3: TGCGCCAGCAGCCAAGATCTGGGACAGGCTAGGGGCTACACCTTC.

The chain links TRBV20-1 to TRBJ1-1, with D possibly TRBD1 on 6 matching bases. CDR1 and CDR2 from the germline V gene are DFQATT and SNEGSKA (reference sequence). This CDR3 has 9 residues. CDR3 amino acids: CRRGREAFF. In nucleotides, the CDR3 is TGCAGGCGGGGGCGTGAAGCTTTCTTT.

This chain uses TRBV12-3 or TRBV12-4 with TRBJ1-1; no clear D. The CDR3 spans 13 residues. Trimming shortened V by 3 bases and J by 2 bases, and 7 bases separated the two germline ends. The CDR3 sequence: CASSFRQNTEAFF. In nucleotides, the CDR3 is TGTGCCAGCAGTTTCAGGCAAAACACTGAAGCTTTCTTT.

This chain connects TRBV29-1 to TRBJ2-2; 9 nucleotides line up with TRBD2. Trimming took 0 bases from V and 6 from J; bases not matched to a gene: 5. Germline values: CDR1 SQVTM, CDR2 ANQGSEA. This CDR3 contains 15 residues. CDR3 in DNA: TGCAGCGTTGAAGATGGTAGCGGGGGATCCGGGGAGCTGTTTTTT. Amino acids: CSVEDGSGGSGELFF.

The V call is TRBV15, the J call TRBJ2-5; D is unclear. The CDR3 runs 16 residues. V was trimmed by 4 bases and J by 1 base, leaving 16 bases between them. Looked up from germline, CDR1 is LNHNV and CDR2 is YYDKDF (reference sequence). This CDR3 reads CATSISRGRGQETQYF. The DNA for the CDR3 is TGTGCCACCAGCATCTCTAGAGGTAGAGGCCAAGAGACCCAGTACTTC.

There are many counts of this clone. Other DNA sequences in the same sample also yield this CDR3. The CDR3 loop is CAISESGGRTEAFF. The CDR3 bases are TGTGCCATCAGTGAGTCCGGGGGGAGGACTGAAGCTTTCTTT. The J gene is TRBJ1-1, the V gene TRBV10-3, with a tentative D call TRBD1 (5 bases). The germline gives CDR1 ENHRY, CDR2 SYGVKD. This CDR3 has 14 amino acids. Trimming took 0 bases from V and 5 from J, leaving 10 bases between them.

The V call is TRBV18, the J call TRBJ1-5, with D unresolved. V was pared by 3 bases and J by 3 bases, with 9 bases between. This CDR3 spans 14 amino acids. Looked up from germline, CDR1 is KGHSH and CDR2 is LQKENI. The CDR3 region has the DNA TGTGCCAGCTCACCGAGACAAGACAATCAGCCCCAGCATTTT. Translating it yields CASSPRQDNQPQHF.

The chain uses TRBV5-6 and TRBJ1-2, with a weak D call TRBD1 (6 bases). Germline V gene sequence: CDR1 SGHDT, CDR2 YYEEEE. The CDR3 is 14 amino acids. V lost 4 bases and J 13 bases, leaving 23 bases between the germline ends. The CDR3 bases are TGTGCCAGCAGCCGGCCTGGGGGGGCTTCCGTAATCACCTTC. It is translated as CASSRPGGASVITF.

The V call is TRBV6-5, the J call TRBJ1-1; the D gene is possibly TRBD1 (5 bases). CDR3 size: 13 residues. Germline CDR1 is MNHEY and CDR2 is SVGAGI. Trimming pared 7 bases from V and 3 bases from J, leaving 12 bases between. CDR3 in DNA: TGTGCCAGCACGGTGGGAGGGGACACTGAAGCTTTCTTT. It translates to CASTVGGDTEAFF.

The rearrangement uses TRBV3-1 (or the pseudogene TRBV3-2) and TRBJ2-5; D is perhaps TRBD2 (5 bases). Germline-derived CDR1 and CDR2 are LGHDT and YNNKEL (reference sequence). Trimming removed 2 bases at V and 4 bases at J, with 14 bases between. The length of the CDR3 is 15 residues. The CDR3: CASSQRRTLRETQYF. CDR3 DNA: TGTGCCAGCAGCCAACGTCGGACTCTGAGAGAGACCCAGTACTTC.

CDR3 coding DNA: TGTGCCAGTAGTCCGACGACAGGGTTGATCGGGGCCCAGTACTTC. Translating it yields CASSPTTGLIGAQYF. V and J are TRBV19 and TRBJ2-5; 7 bases align to TRBD1. Unmatched junction bases numbered 15, after V lost 5 bases and J lost 9 bases. This CDR3 has 15 amino acids. Germline V lookup: CDR1 LNHDA, CDR2 SQIVND (reference sequence).

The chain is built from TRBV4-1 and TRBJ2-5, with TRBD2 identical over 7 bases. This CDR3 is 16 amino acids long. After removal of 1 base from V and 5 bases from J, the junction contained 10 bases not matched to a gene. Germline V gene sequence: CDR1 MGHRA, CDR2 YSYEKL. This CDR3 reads CASSQAYRASGETQYF. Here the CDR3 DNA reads TGCGCCAGCAGCCAAGCCTATCGAGCTAGCGGTGAGACCCAGTACTTC.